This is a list of T cell receptor beta chains from one sample in a study of a mutant IDH1 vaccine in newly diagnosed glioma. TCRdb's copy holds only in-frame clones and misses some; the assay was immunoSEQ multiplex PCR. The sample gives tens of thousands of clones, around 82% of which show up once; roughly 13% is in the top ten. Their cognate antigens are unknown. The specimen comprised PBMCs, sampled from a glioma patient whose treatment included an IDH1 peptide vaccine. These receptors originate from a young man with glioma. Both conserved end residues are part of each CDR3. Each record gives: D gene, clone size, V gene, J gene, CDR3 DNA, CDR3 protein. D genes are given only for firm matches. Size is omitted from some rows. Given values are once, few, many or a class for expanded clones.

.	.	TRBV5-7	TRBJ1-4	TGTGCCAGCAGCTTGGCTGTGAATGAAAAACTGTTTTTT	CASSLAVNEKLFF
.	.	TRBV29-1	TRBJ1-3	TGCAGCGGCGCGGCCTCACGGGGAAACACCATATATTTT	CSGAASRGNTIYF
.	.	TRBV4-1	TRBJ1-1	TGCGCCAGCAGCCAAGGTACTCTGCGGGACACTGAAGCTTTCTTT	CASSQGTLRDTEAFF
.	.	TRBV4-2	TRBJ1-5	TGTGCCAGCAGCCAAGATGGTCTCAATCAGCCCCAGCATTTT	CASSQDGLNQPQHF
TRBD2	.	TRBV27	TRBJ2-7	TGTGCCAGCAGACGCGGGAGGGCCTCCTACGAGCAGTACTTC	CASRRGRASYEQYF
TRBD2	.	TRBV7-2	TRBJ2-3	TGTGCCAGCAGCTTGCTAGGACTAGCGGGGAAGACAGATACGCAGTATTTT	CASSLLGLAGKTDTQYF
TRBD1	.	TRBV4-3	TRBJ2-7	TGCGCCAGCAGCCAAGCACTGGGACAGGGACGTGAGCAGTACTTC	CASSQALGQGREQYF
.	once	TRBV5-1	TRBJ2-7	TGCGCCAGCAGCTTGGAGGTCACAGGGTACGAGCAGTACTTC	CASSLEVTGYEQYF
.	.	TRBV13	TRBJ1-2	TGTGCCAGCAGCGTGCAGGGAACAAACTATGGCTACACCTTC	CASSVQGTNYGYTF
.	few	TRBV5-1	TRBJ2-6	TGCGCCAGCAGCTCGGACATCGCGGCTTTC	CASSSDIAAF
.	.	TRBV30	TRBJ1-3	TGTGCCTGGAGTGTAGCGCGGAACGGAAACACCATATATTTT	CAWSVARNGNTIYF
.	.	TRBV27	TRBJ1-5	TGTGCCAGCAGTTTAGCCCCCGATGTGGGGCCCCAGCATTTT	CASSLAPDVGPQHF
.	.	TRBV4-1	TRBJ2-6	TGCGCCAGCAGCCAAGTCTTAAGAAGGGTCGGTCCCTCTGGGGCCAACGTCCTGACTTTC	CASSQVLRRVGPSGANVLTF
.	.	TRBV28	TRBJ2-5	TGTGCCAGCAGTTATTGGGAGACCCAGTACTTC	CASSYWETQYF
.	.	TRBV7-2	TRBJ2-7	TGTGCCAGCAGCTTAGGGTACCGCTACGAGCAGTACTTC	CASSLGYRYEQYF
.	.	TRBV12-5	TRBJ1-6	TGTGCTAGTGGTTTGTTCAGTTCCTATAATTCACCCCTCCACTTT	CASGLFSSYNSPLHF
.	.	TRBV5-1	TRBJ1-5	TGCGCCAGCAGCTTGTCAGGGCTGGGACAGCCCCAGCATTTT	CASSLSGLGQPQHF
TRBD1	.	TRBV7-9	TRBJ2-5	TGTGCCAGCAGCTTAGAGGGGGCCGGTTCCGTGTCCCAGTACTTC	CASSLEGAGSVSQYF
.	.	TRBV10-3	TRBJ2-1	TGTGCCATCAGCCGGGCGGGAAGCGACAATGAGCAGTTCTTC	CAISRAGSDNEQFF
.	.	TRBV19	TRBJ2-2	TGTGCCAGTAGTATGATGGGCCTCACCGGGGAGCTGTTTTTT	CASSMMGLTGELFF
TRBD2	.	TRBV18	TRBJ2-1	TGTGCCAGCTCACCACGACCTAGCGGAGGGGACTACAATGAGCAGTTCTTC	CASSPRPSGGDYNEQFF
TRBD2	.	TRBV5-1	TRBJ2-1	TGCGCCAGCTACGTTGCGGGAGAGGGGAATGAGCAGTTCTTC	CASYVAGEGNEQFF
TRBD1	.	TRBV9	TRBJ2-7	TGTGCCAGCAGCGTAGGGGACAGGGGGTTTAGCGGGACCTACGAGCAGTACTTC	CASSVGDRGFSGTYEQYF
TRBD2	.	TRBV7-7	TRBJ2-1	TGTGCTAGCAGCCTAGGTGCGTCCGGCGGGAGTATGGGTGAGCAGTTCTTC	CASSLGASGGSMGEQFF
.	.	TRBV10-3	TRBJ2-7	TGTGCCATCAGAGGAGAGGACACACTTCGGAACGAGCAGTACTTC	CAIRGEDTLRNEQYF
.	.	TRBV7-2	TRBJ1-2	TGTGCCAGCAGCTTAGGTTCCGTGAACTATGGCTACACCTTC	CASSLGSVNYGYTF
TRBD1	.	TRBV11-2	TRBJ1-6	TGTGCCAGCAGCCTCCGGGACAGACTCACTTCACCCCTCCACTTT	CASSLRDRLTSPLHF
.	.	TRBV7-9	TRBJ1-5	TGTGCCAGCAGCAACAGCAATCAGCCCCAGCATTTT	CASSNSNQPQHF
TRBD1	once	TRBV5-1	TRBJ1-2	TGCGCCAGCAGCTTACAGGGGGGCGGCTATGGCTACACCTTC	CASSLQGGGYGYTF
.	.	TRBV9	TRBJ2-3	TGTGCCAGCAGCGTAGACGGGGGCAGGCGGGATACGCAGTATTTT	CASSVDGGRRDTQYF
.	.	TRBV19	TRBJ2-3	TGTGCCAGTACCTTACAGGGCGGACACACAGATACGCAGTATTTT	CASTLQGGHTDTQYF
TRBD1	.	TRBV7-2	TRBJ1-4	TGTGCCAGCAGCATAGACAGGGCAACTAATGAAAAACTGTTTTTT	CASSIDRATNEKLFF
.	.	TRBV2	TRBJ1-1	TGTGCCAGCAGGGACAGTCTCACTGAAGCTTTCTTT	CASRDSLTEAFF
.	few	TRBV27	TRBJ1-4	TGTGCCAGCAGTCACAAGGGTGCCCGAAAACTGTTTTTT	CASSHKGARKLFF
.	.	TRBV28	TRBJ1-3	TGTGCCAGCAGTCCACCGACAGACTCTGGAAACACCATATATTTT	CASSPPTDSGNTIYF
.	.	TRBV2	TRBJ2-7	TGTGCCAGCAGTGAGGGCGGAGAACTCTCCTACGAGCAGTACTTC	CASSEGGELSYEQYF
.	.	TRBV6-5	TRBJ2-5	TGTGCCAGCAGTTACTTGGGGGACCTCACACAAGAGACCCAGTACTTC	CASSYLGDLTQETQYF
TRBD2	few	TRBV7-9	TRBJ2-1	TGTGCCAGCAGCTTCACTAGCGGGAGGCTTAATGAGCAGTTCTTC	CASSFTSGRLNEQFF
.	few	TRBV30	TRBJ1-1	TGTGCCTGTTCGGACATGAACACTGAAGCTTTCTTT	CACSDMNTEAFF
.	.	TRBV5-1	TRBJ1-2	TGCGCCAGCAGCTTAGAGAGGGGGGCTAAAATCTATGGCTACACCTTC	CASSLERGAKIYGYTF
TRBD1	.	TRBV4-3	TRBJ1-1	TGCGCCAGCAAAGGACAGGGCGCTGAAGCTTTCTTT	CASKGQGAEAFF